This T cell receptor beta chain is drawn from a study of blood T cell repertoires in COVID-19. Overall study: Some COVID-19 samples were acute and others convalescent; all came from the United States, Italy and Spain. In each case, the material was cDNA or gDNA derived from T cells, B-cell-depleted T cells, or PBMCs.

In the original workflow: Amplified reference gene primers provided the basis for estimating nucleated cell counts. Assay: immunoSEQ multiplex PCR; the TCRdb copy retains only in-frame clones and omits some. V and J calls plus clone size are reproduced from that table; the DNA served to infer D and trimming. The sample lists approximately 150,000 clones; about four fifths were seen once. The length of the CDR3 is 15 residues. The V gene's germline CDR1 is MDHEN and CDR2 SYDVKM. The J segment lost 9 bases and the V segment lost 2 bases, leaving 6 bases of the junction unmatched. The TCR was taken from a man in his 70s with acute or convalescent COVID-19. Sequenced sample: peripheral blood. The chain recombines TRBV28 with TRBJ2-1; 11 bases are shared with TRBD2. The CDR3 sequence is CASSLRLAGPGEQFF. In DNA, the CDR3 is TGTGCCAGCAGTTTACGACTAGCGGGACCAGGTGAGCAGTTCTTC. The full variable domain, in which reference TRBV28 and TRBJ2-1 provide the parts outside the CDR3, is DVKVTQSSRYLVKRTGEKVFLECVQDMDHENMFWYRQDPGLGLRLIYFSYDVKMKEKGDIPEGYSVSREKKERFSLILESASTNQTSMYLCASSLRLAGPGEQFFGPGTRLTVL.